What follows are 24 T cell receptor beta chains derived from one specimen sequenced in a study of shared clonotypes between healthy human individuals. Clones were read by immunoSEQ multiplex PCR, and TCRdb kept only the in-frame ones, dropping some. The sample lists 450,000 to 650,000 clones; roughly 72% were seen once. The sequencing input was PBMCs. The receptors stem from a woman aged 40-49 years in good health. Some clones in this sample may be carry-over from other donors' samples.

Remarks on this clone: This sequence is one base from a far larger clone and is likely a read error. Other DNA sequences in the same sample also yield this CDR3. V and J are TRBV27 and TRBJ2-2, with TRBD2 matching over 11 bases. J was trimmed by 7 bases and V by 5 bases; bases with no gene match: 9. CDR3 length: 16 residues. Germline V gene lookup returns CDR1 MNHEY and CDR2 SMNVEV (reference sequence). The CDR3 DNA follows: TGTGCCAGCAGTACCAATAGCGGGAGGGGGAACGGGGAGCTGTTTTTT. Translated, it gives CASSTNSGRGNGELFF.

The rearrangement joins TRBV4-2 to TRBJ2-7, with 7 bases fitting TRBD2. Trimming removed 4 bases from V and 0 bases from J; junction bases left unmatched: 6. The germline CDR1 and CDR2 sequences are LGHNA and YNFKEQ. This CDR3 comprises 15 residues. CDR3 in amino acids: CASSPRGGSSYEQYF. CDR3 in DNA: TGTGCCAGCAGCCCCCGTGGCGGGAGCTCCTACGAGCAGTACTTC.

This clone appeared a single time. The chain combines TRBV28 with TRBJ2-1, with 7 bases that match TRBD1. V lost 5 bases to trimming and J lost 5 bases; unmatched junction nucleotides: 15. CDR3 length equals 17 residues. The germline V gene has CDR1 MDHEN and CDR2 SYDVKM. The CDR3 spells CASSTLTTGRVNNEQFF. DNA for the CDR3: TGTGCCAGCAGTACCTTGACGACAGGGCGGGTGAACAATGAGCAGTTCTTC.

There are a few counts of this clone. The chain joins TRBV4-3 to TRBJ2-5, with D possibly matching TRBD2 (6 bases). The CDR3 loop spans 15 amino acids. The germline V gene encodes CDR1 LGHNA and CDR2 YSLEER. V shed 0 bases and J shed 8 bases, with 16 bases lying between them. Here the CDR3 reads CASSQDGRQGFTQYF. DNA for the CDR3: TGCGCCAGCAGCCAAGATGGGAGGCAGGGTTTTACCCAGTACTTC.

In this sample, this clone turned up a few times. The J gene is TRBJ1-5, the V gene TRBV5-1, with D unresolved. Germline assignment: CDR1 SGHRS and CDR2 YFSETQ. The V end lost 0 bases, the J end lost 6 bases, and 7 bases lay between the germline ends. This CDR3 has 13 amino acids. As DNA, the CDR3 is TGCGCCAGCAGCTTGGACCAAGGTCAGCCCCAGCATTTT. It yields the protein CASSLDQGQPQHF.

As regards this clone: This is likely an artifact of a read error, given a far larger clone one base away. This chain joins TRBV5-1 and TRBJ1-1; D possibly corresponds to TRBD1 (5 bases). This CDR3 region has 19 residues. V lost 2 bases and J lost 0, with 23 bases in between. The germline V gene encodes CDR1 SGHRS and CDR2 YFSETQ. CDR3 coding DNA: TGCGCCAGCAGCTTCTGGCCGGGAGGCTCGACAGATTTGAACACTGAAGCTTTCTTT. This encodes CASSFWPGGSTDLNTEAFF.

The CDR3 region has the DNA TGTGCCAGCAGCCCCGACAGGCCCGATACGCAGTATTTT. It encodes CASSPDRPDTQYF. The chain uses TRBV7-2 and TRBJ2-3; D is possibly TRBD1 (6 bases). Germline V CDR1 and CDR2: SGHTA, FQGNSA. V dropped 5 bases and J dropped 6 bases, with 12 bases sitting between them. The CDR3 runs to 13 residues.

The gene calls are TRBV5-1 and TRBJ2-6; 8 positions match TRBD1. The length of the CDR3 is 16 residues. V was pared by 4 bases and J by 1 base, with 4 bases of the junction left unmatched. Germline V gene lookup returns CDR1 SGHRS and CDR2 YFSETQ. The DNA of the CDR3 is TGCGCCAGCAGCATGGACAGGGTTTCTGGGGCCAACGTCCTGACTTTC. Its protein product is CASSMDRVSGANVLTF.

V gene TRBV7-3 combines with J gene TRBJ2-2; 9 nucleotides align to TRBD2. J was trimmed by 4 bases and V by 5 bases; bases with no gene match: 8. Looked up from germline, CDR1 is SGHTA and CDR2 is FQGTGA. The CDR3 consists of 16 residues. Here the CDR3 DNA reads TGTGCCAGCAGCGTGATAGCGGGAGTGGCCACCGGGGAGCTGTTTTTT. Its protein product is CASSVIAGVATGELFF.

This rearrangement joins TRBV11-2 to TRBJ2-7; 8 bases are a match to TRBD2. CDR1 and CDR2 (germline): SGHAT, FQNNGV. The junction had 7 bases not matched to a gene; V was cut back by 1 base and J by 2 bases. CDR3 length: 16 residues. CDR3 residues: CASSLVGTSIPYEQYF. CDR3 bases: TGTGCCAGCAGCTTAGTCGGGACTAGTATTCCCTACGAGCAGTACTTC.

This rearrangement joins TRBV5-1 to TRBJ2-5; 13 nucleotides line up with TRBD2. The germline V gene encodes CDR1 SGHRS and CDR2 YFSETQ. The CDR3 is 16 amino acids. Trimming removed 2 bases from V and 2 bases from J; junction bases left unmatched: 3. CDR3 loop: CASSFGLAGAQETQYF. For the CDR3, the DNA is TGCGCCAGCAGCTTCGGACTAGCGGGGGCACAAGAGACCCAGTACTTC.

As for this clone: The same CDR3 can be traced to other DNA sequences in this sample. The CDR3 region has the DNA TGTGCCAGCAGCGTAAGCTCGGGCGAGCAGTACTTC. This codes for CASSVSSGEQYF. V gene TRBV9 combines with J gene TRBJ2-7; D is unresolved. There are 12 residues in the CDR3. Trimming left V 1 base short and J 6 bases short, with 8 bases between. Germline V CDR1 and CDR2: SGDLS, YYNGEE. Full variable domain (outside the CDR3, taken from reference TRBV9 and TRBJ2-7): DSGVTQTPKHLITATGQRVTLRCSPRSGDLSVYWYQQSLDQGLQFLIQYYNGEERAKGNILERFSAQQFPDLHSELNLSSLELGDSALYFCASSVSSGEQYFGPGTRLTVT.

Regarding this clone: Other nucleotide sequences in the sample specify the same CDR3. The chain recombines TRBV18 with TRBJ2-3; D is uncertain. The CDR3 totals 14 residues. Trimming removed 3 bases at V and 2 bases at J, with 9 bases between. Germline V CDR1 and CDR2: KGHSH, LQKENI. CDR3 DNA sequence: TGTGCCAGCTCACCGGGTCCGACCACAGATACGCAGTATTTT. This encodes CASSPGPTTDTQYF.

V gene TRBV28 combines with J gene TRBJ2-3; TRBD2 matches at 8 bases. The CDR3 sequence is 15 residues long. V trimming: 4 bases; J trimming: 0 bases; junction bases outside the gene matches: 3. The germline CDR1 and CDR2 sequences are MDHEN and SYDVKM. The CDR3 protein is CASSSSGSSTDTQYF. As DNA, the CDR3 is TGTGCCAGCAGTTCGAGCGGGAGTAGCACAGATACGCAGTATTTT.

The chain couples TRBV7-6 to TRBJ2-2; D is unclear. The CDR3 has 13 amino acids. Trimming took off 5 bases at V and 6 bases at J, with 10 bases between the two ends. Per germline, CDR1 SGHVS and CDR2 FNYEAQ. CDR3 region: CASSVAEPGELFF. The CDR3 coding sequence is TGTGCCAGCAGCGTTGCAGAACCCGGGGAGCTGTTTTTT.

The J gene is TRBJ1-1, the V gene TRBV6-1, with a weak D call TRBD1 (5 bases). Per the germline V gene, CDR1 is MNHNS and CDR2 is SASEGT. This CDR3 has 14 amino acids. Trimming removed 4 bases at V and 1 base at J, with 10 bases between. CDR3 sequence: CASSVGTTNTEAFF. For the CDR3, the DNA is TGTGCCAGCAGTGTCGGGACCACGAACACTGAAGCTTTCTTT.

The chain joins TRBV27 to TRBJ2-2; 9 positions match TRBD2. The junction had 12 bases not matched to a gene; V was cut back by 9 bases and J by 7 bases. The CDR3 loop spans 15 amino acids. Germline CDR1 reads MNHEY; CDR2 reads SMNVEV (reference sequence). The CDR3 DNA reads as TGTGCCAGTCGCGCAGCGGGAGGAGTTGACGGGGAGCTGTTTTTT. This gives the protein CASRAAGGVDGELFF.

As DNA, the CDR3 is TGTGCCAGCAGCTCTCGTGTGGGACTAGATGCCTACGAGCAGTACTTC. Residues: CASSSRVGLDAYEQYF. The chain uses TRBV7-2 and TRBJ2-7, with 8 bases matching TRBD2. The CDR3 covers 16 residues. The germline V gene has CDR1 SGHTA and CDR2 FQGNSA. V shed 4 bases, J shed 2 bases, and the junction held 10 bases outside the gene matches.

V gene TRBV27 combines with J gene TRBJ2-5; 8 nucleotides line up with TRBD1. The CDR3 extends over 15 amino acids. Losses at the gene ends were 6 bases for V and 0 bases for J; bases not matched to a gene: 6. The V gene's germline CDR1 is MNHEY and CDR2 SMNVEV (reference sequence). CDR3 region: CASSLQGAYQETQYF. In DNA form, the CDR3 reads TGTGCCAGCAGCCTCCAGGGGGCGTACCAAGAGACCCAGTACTTC.

This clone was observed a few times. The V gene is TRBV29-1, the J gene TRBJ1-1; D may be TRBD1 (5 bases). V was trimmed by 7 bases and J by 4 bases, leaving 19 bases between them. Germline CDR1 is SQVTM and CDR2 is ANQGSEA. The length of the CDR3 is 14 residues. Here the CDR3 reads CSAIKTAQVTEAFF. CDR3 coding DNA: TGCAGCGCCATTAAGACAGCACAGGTCACTGAAGCTTTCTTT.

The V call is TRBV5-1, the J call TRBJ2-7; 10 bases are shared with TRBD2. The germline V gene encodes CDR1 SGHRS and CDR2 YFSETQ. The CDR3 runs 15 residues. Trimming removed 1 base from V and 5 bases from J; junction bases left unmatched: 6. The CDR3 sequence is CASSLFPTSGNEQYF. The CDR3, as DNA: TGCGCCAGCAGCTTGTTCCCTACTAGCGGGAACGAGCAGTACTTC.

Comment on this clone: This CDR3 is also generated by other DNA sequences in the sample. The V gene is TRBV7-9, the J gene TRBJ1-1; D unclear. The CDR3 is 13 residues long. Germline V gene lookup returns CDR1 SEHNR and CDR2 FQNEAQ (reference sequence). Trimming pared 3 bases from V and 2 bases from J, leaving 7 bases between. This chain's CDR3 is CASSLTGNTEAFF. Written as DNA, the CDR3 is TGTGCCAGCAGCTTGACCGGCAACACTGAAGCTTTCTTT.

About this clone: The sample holds other DNA sequences that translate to the same CDR3. The chain has TRBV5-1 and TRBJ1-2, with D uncertain. V shed 0 bases and J shed 0 bases, with 6 bases lying between them. CDR3 length: 14 residues. Germline V gene sequence: CDR1 SGHRS, CDR2 YFSETQ. CDR3 protein: CASSLESPNYGYTF. CDR3 sequence (DNA): TGCGCCAGCAGCTTGGAGAGCCCTAACTATGGCTACACCTTC.

The chain has TRBV11-2 and TRBJ2-2; D uncertain. The CDR3 is 14 residues long. The germline gives CDR1 SGHAT, CDR2 FQNNGV. Between the trimmed V and J ends, which lost 5 bases and 0 bases, there was a span of 7 bases. The CDR3: CASSTDTNTGELFF. The CDR3 nucleotides read TGTGCCAGCAGCACCGACACGAACACCGGGGAGCTGTTTTTT. Drawing the rest from reference TRBV11-2 and TRBJ2-2, the complete variable domain is EAGVAQSPRYKIIEKRQSVAFWCNPISGHATLYWYQQILGQGPKLLIQFQNNGVVDDSQLPKDRFSAERLKGVDSTLKIQPAKLEDSAVYLCASSTDTNTGELFFGEGSRLTVL.